One and the same sample provided the 5 T cell receptor beta chains below, sequenced in a study of blood T cell repertoires in COVID-19. Using immunoSEQ multiplex PCR, the repertoire was profiled, and TCRdb retains in-frame clones only, with some absent. The sample shows 61,000 or so clones, 70% to 90% of them seen only once. Material: peripheral blood. The receptors stem from a woman older than 75 with active COVID-19.

This clone appeared a few times. V gene TRBV4-3 combines with J gene TRBJ2-1; D might be TRBD1 (7 bases). The CDR3 has 17 residues. The germline V gene has CDR1 LGHNA and CDR2 YSLEER. V was cut by 0 bases and J by 8 bases, with 20 bases left in between. In DNA, the CDR3 is TGCGCCAGCAGCCAAGAGCTCGGAGGGGAAGGGGGCTATGAGCAGTTCTTC. Translated, it gives CASSQELGGEGGYEQFF.

V usage is TRBV2 and J usage is TRBJ2-3, with unresolved D. The V gene's germline CDR1 is SNHLY and CDR2 FYNNEI. The CDR3 is 15 residues long. Trimming pared 2 bases from V and 0 bases from J, leaving 9 bases between. CDR3 sequence: CASSEQELSTDTQYF. The CDR3, as DNA: TGTGCCAGCAGTGAACAGGAACTTAGCACAGATACGCAGTATTTT.

The J gene is TRBJ2-3, the V gene TRBV14, with D perhaps matching TRBD2 (6 bases). This CDR3 region has 14 residues. Trimming took off 1 base at V and 7 bases at J, with 12 bases between the two ends. Germline values: CDR1 SGHDN, CDR2 FVKESK. For the CDR3, the DNA is TGTGCCAGCAGCCAAGTACTAGCTGTGAATACGCAGTATTTT. Protein sequence: CASSQVLAVNTQYF.

This chain links TRBV11-2 with TRBJ2-2; perhaps TRBD2 as D (6 bases). Germline V lookup: CDR1 SGHAT, CDR2 FQNNGV. CDR3 length: 12 amino acids. V was cut by 5 bases and J by 7 bases, with 8 bases left in between. This CDR3 reads CASSRGFGELFF. The CDR3 DNA is TGTGCCAGCAGCCGGGGGTTCGGGGAGCTGTTTTTT.

The chain uses TRBV4-2 and TRBJ2-3; TRBD2 aligns across 8 bases. Germline CDR1 reads LGHNA; CDR2 reads YNFKEQ. V lost 0 bases, J lost 1 base, and 9 bases stayed unmatched. This CDR3 spans 18 amino acids. The CDR3 nucleotides read TGTGCCAGCAGCCAAGAAGGCCCCCAGCGGGGGCGCACAGATACGCAGTATTTT. This codes for CASSQEGPQRGRTDTQYF.